This T cell receptor (beta chain) was documented in a study of blood T cell repertoires in COVID-19. Study-wide background: The cDNA or gDNA used as material had been derived from T cells, B-cell-depleted T cells, or PBMCs.

Data came from immunoSEQ multiplex PCR; TCRdb stores just in-frame clones and leaves some out. The repertoire includes over 150,000 clones, around nine tenths of them detected once, and roughly 2.5% sits in the top ten. CDR1 and CDR2 from the germline V gene are SGHTA and FQGNSA. CDR3 length: 18 amino acids. V shed 1 base and J 3 bases; nucleotides not matched to a gene: 9. Seattle patients were enrolled during active infection and followed longitudinally. Sequencing was performed on peripheral blood. The chain combines TRBV7-2 with TRBJ1-1; 12 bases map to TRBD1. This sequence originates from a woman aged 80 or over with COVID-19, enrolled during active disease. In DNA form, the CDR3 reads TGTGCCAGCAGCTTAGGATTACCGGGACAGGGGGCTGACACTGAAGCTTTCTTT. Translated: CASSLGLPGQGADTEAFF.